Below are 10 T cell receptor beta chains sequenced from a single sample in a study of neoadjuvant anti-PD-1 for oral cavity cancer. Assay used: immunoSEQ multiplex PCR; TCRdb lists only in-frame clones, some missing. The sample yields about 10,000 clones, roughly 57% seen once. This sample's time point: after neoadjuvant nivolumab, at surgical resection. The material was PBMCs, obtained after nivolumab (anti-PD-1) treatment. These receptor sequences come from a person aged 35-79 years with oral cavity squamous cell carcinoma.

The chain couples TRBV7-9 to TRBJ2-1; D remains ambiguous. Trimming removed 3 bases at V and 14 bases at J, with 11 bases between. The CDR3 is 11 amino acids. The V gene's germline CDR1 is SEHNR and CDR2 FQNEAQ (reference sequence). Here the CDR3 DNA reads TGTGCCAGCAGCTTGGGGAATCTGGAGTTCTTC. Translating it yields CASSLGNLEFF.

This rearrangement joins TRBV2 to TRBJ2-7; 9 bases map to TRBD1. Looked up from germline, CDR1 is SNHLY and CDR2 is FYNNEI. Trimming removed 7 bases from V and 5 bases from J; junction bases left unmatched: 9. This CDR3 has 14 residues. CDR3 sequence: CASITGQGSNEQYF. CDR3 sequence (DNA): TGTGCCAGCATTACGGGACAGGGAAGTAACGAGCAGTACTTC.

This clone was counted between two and nine times. V and J are TRBV2 and TRBJ1-2, with D possibly being TRBD1 (6 bases). Germline V gene sequence: CDR1 SNHLY, CDR2 FYNNEI. V shed 5 bases and J shed 9 bases, with 16 bases lying between them. CDR3 size: 13 residues. CDR3 in amino acids: CASSSGAFGSYTF. CDR3 sequence (DNA): TGTGCCAGCAGTTCAGGGGCGTTTGGGAGCTACACCTTC.

The chain couples TRBV5-1 to TRBJ2-7, with D possibly called TRBD1 or TRBD2 (5 bases each). The V end was cut by 4 bases, the J end by 6 bases, with 20 bases between. Germline lookup yields CDR1 SGHRS and CDR2 YFSETQ. The CDR3 has 15 amino acids. The CDR3 spells CASSPSSSAGSEQYF. The DNA for the CDR3 is TGCGCCAGCAGCCCAAGCTCCTCGGCAGGGAGCGAGCAGTACTTC. Drawing the rest from reference TRBV5-1 and TRBJ2-7, the complete variable domain is KAGVTQTPRYLIKTRGQQVTLSCSPISGHRSVSWYQQTPGQGLQFLFEYFSETQRNKGNFPGRFSGRQFSNSRSEMNVSTLELGDSALYLCASSPSSSAGSEQYFGPGTRLTVT.

The rearrangement joins TRBV5-1 to TRBJ1-4; the D is unclear. The germline V and J ends were trimmed by 2 bases and 2 bases, with 7 bases remaining between them. Germline CDR1 reads SGHRS; CDR2 reads YFSETQ. The CDR3 length is 14 residues. The CDR3 DNA reads as TGCGCCAGCAGCTTTAGTCCGACTAATGAAAAACTGTTTTTT. Protein: CASSFSPTNEKLFF.

The chain has TRBV11-2 and TRBJ2-1; a weak D match, TRBD2 (6 bases). Germline CDR1 is SGHAT and CDR2 is FQNNGV. The CDR3 spans 15 residues. V gave up 2 bases and J gave up 4 bases, with 12 bases separating them. The DNA for the CDR3 is TGTGCCAGCAGCTTAAGGTCTAGCGCGTACAATGAGCAGTTCTTC. Protein sequence: CASSLRSSAYNEQFF.

J is TRBJ2-3 and V is TRBV11-2; 8 nucleotides match TRBD2. Germline CDR1 reads SGHAT; CDR2 reads FQNNGV. The CDR3 loop spans 15 amino acids. V was pared by 4 bases and J by 5 bases, with 8 bases of the junction left unmatched. CDR3 protein: CASSSPTSGLDTQYF. The CDR3 nucleotides read TGTGCCAGCAGCTCCCCCACTAGCGGACTAGATACGCAGTATTTT.

In its sample, this clone was seen a few times. J is TRBJ1-6 and V is TRBV30, with TRBD1 matching 8 bases. The length of the CDR3 is 17 residues. V lost 3 bases to trimming and J lost 3 bases; unmatched junction nucleotides: 10. Germline CDR1 reads GTSNPN; CDR2 reads SVGIG (reference sequence). CDR3 region: CAWSIDRGTDYNSPLHF. The CDR3, as DNA: TGTGCCTGGAGCATAGACAGGGGAACCGACTATAATTCACCCCTCCACTTT.

This clone was recorded a few times. This chain links TRBV7-2 with TRBJ1-2; TRBD1 might be the D (6 bases). With 1 base removed from V and 8 bases from J, the gap between germline ends came to 14 bases. This CDR3 has 14 residues. The germline V gene encodes CDR1 SGHTA and CDR2 FQGNSA. The DNA of the CDR3 is TGTGCCAGCAGCTTAGAACAGGGAGCGGGCGGCTACACCTTC. It encodes CASSLEQGAGGYTF.

This chain uses TRBV30 with TRBJ2-6, with TRBD2 as a possible D gene (6 bases). V lost 3 bases and J lost 3, with 6 bases in between. Germline V gene data show CDR1 as GTSNPN and CDR2 as SVGIG (reference sequence). This CDR3 is 13 amino acids long. The CDR3 here is CAWRRDGANVLTF. The DNA of the CDR3 is TGTGCCTGGAGGCGGGATGGGGCCAACGTCCTGACTTTC.